A selection of T cell receptor beta chains follows, all from one sample in a study of T cells in Graves' hyperthyroidism and ophthalmopathy. TCRdb processed the multiplex PCR reads anew with MiXCR; each CDR3 protein has one entry. This table has about 260,000 distinct CDR3 sequences, 15% to 20% appearing once. Sequences were obtained from blood. These receptors originate from a woman aged 18-29 years with Graves' ophthalmopathy. CDR3s include the opening cysteine and the closing phenylalanine or tryptophan. D genes are given only for firm matches. Clone size is given for some rows only: seen once, a few or many times, or a class if the clone is expanded.

j_call clone_size d_call v_call cdr3_nt cdr3_aa
TRBJ2-1 many TRBD2 TRBV7-6 TGTGCCAGCAGCTACGGGGGGGGGAATGAGCAGTTCTTC CASSYGGGNEQFF
TRBJ1-5 - TRBD1 TRBV28 TGTGCCAGCAGTTACTATCGGACAGGGGGAAGTCGGCAGCCCCAGCATTTT CASSYYRTGGSRQPQHF
TRBJ2-5 - - TRBV19 TGTGCCAGTAGTATAGCGTACCAAGAGACCCAGTACTTC CASSIAYQETQYF
TRBJ1-2 many - TRBV5-1 TGCGCCAGCAGCTTGGGAGAGGATGGCTACACCTTC CASSLGEDGYTF
TRBJ2-4 many TRBD2 TRBV28 TGTGCCAGCAGTCCCTCTGCTAGCGGAGGAGCCAAAAACATTCAGTACTTC CASSPSASGGAKNIQYF
TRBJ1-1 many TRBD1 TRBV28 TGTGCCAGCAGTCCCTGGGACAGATCTGAAGCTTTCTTT CASSPWDRSEAFF
TRBJ2-3 - TRBD2 TRBV27 TGTGCCAGCAGTTTGAGACTAGCGTTGGATACGCAGTATTTT CASSLRLALDTQYF
TRBJ1-6 many - TRBV18 TGTGCCAGCTCACCATCCCCCAATTCACCCCTCCACTTT CASSPSPNSPLHF
TRBJ2-7 many TRBD1 TRBV20-1 TGCAGTGCGCGACAGGGGCTCTACGAGCAGTACTTC CSARQGLYEQYF
TRBJ1-3 many - TRBV7-2 TGTGCCAGCAGCTTAGTGGGCGGCGGGACGGGAAACACCATATATTTT CASSLVGGGTGNTIYF
TRBJ1-2 many - TRBV16 TGTGCCAGCAGCCAAGGCGCCTATGGCTACACCTTC CASSQGAYGYTF
TRBJ2-7 many TRBD1 TRBV4-3 TGCGCCAGCAGCCAATTGGGGGACAGTTCCTACGAGCAGTACTTC CASSQLGDSSYEQYF
TRBJ2-7 many - TRBV10-1 TGCGCCAGCAGTGTTTCGGCTGACTACGAGCAGTACTTC CASSVSADYEQYF
TRBJ2-1 - - TRBV18 TGTGCCAGCTCATCGGACGGATACAATGAGCAGTTCTTC CASSSDGYNEQFF
TRBJ2-3 many - TRBV7-7 TGTGCTAGCAGCTTAGGGCGGACAGATACGCAGTATTTT CASSLGRTDTQYF
TRBJ1-4 many - TRBV7-6 TGTGCCAGCAGCTTAGAGGCCGGAACTAATGAAAAACTGTTTTTT CASSLEAGTNEKLFF
TRBJ1-1 many TRBD1 TRBV11-2 TGTGCCAGCAGCTCAACAGGGGGCCAATTGCCAGGCACTGAAGCTTTCTTT CASSSTGGQLPGTEAFF
TRBJ2-5 few - TRBV19 TGTGCCAGTAGTATAGTCCTAGCGAGGGGCCAAGAGACCCAGTACTTC CASSIVLARGQETQYF
TRBJ1-2 many - TRBV28 TGTGCCAGCAAACAGGGCACCTATGGCTACACCTTC CASKQGTYGYTF
TRBJ2-1 many TRBD2 TRBV24-1 TGTGCCACCAGTGATCCCGGGACTAGTGGCAATGAGCAGTTCTTC CATSDPGTSGNEQFF
TRBJ1-1 many - TRBV18 TGTGCCAGCTCACCAAGGCAGAACACTGAAGCTTTCTTT CASSPRQNTEAFF
TRBJ2-1 many TRBD2 TRBV10-3 TGTGCCATCGGGGCGGGGGGCGCCTCCTACAATGAGCAGTTCTTC CAIGAGGASYNEQFF
TRBJ2-2 few TRBD1 TRBV19 TGTGCCATACAGACAGGGTCCGGGGAGCTGTTTTTT CAIQTGSGELFF
TRBJ2-2 many TRBD1 TRBV5-1 TGCGCCAGCAGCGGACAGGGGATAGGTAGCGGGGAGCTGTTTTTT CASSGQGIGSGELFF
TRBJ1-5 - - TRBV28 TGTGCCAGCAGTCTCCAGGGTACCAATCAGCCCCAGCATTTT CASSLQGTNQPQHF
TRBJ2-7 many - TRBV9 TGTGCCAGCAGCGTAGATGGGGACGTGGGGGAGCAGTACTTC CASSVDGDVGEQYF
TRBJ1-5 many - TRBV20-1 TGCAGTGCCCCTAAATTTGAGATCGATAGCAATCAGCCCCAGCATTTT CSAPKFEIDSNQPQHF
TRBJ1-2 few TRBD1 TRBV7-9 TGTGCCAGCAGCTTATCGGGACAGATCTATGGCTACACCTTC CASSLSGQIYGYTF
TRBJ2-7 once - TRBV6-2/TRBV6-3 TGTGCCAGCAGTGACCGGCCGGCTTACGAGCAGTACTTC CASSDRPAYEQYF
TRBJ2-1 many - TRBV9 TGTGCCAGCAGCGTAGACATCAGCTCCTACAATGAGCAGTTCTTC CASSVDISSYNEQFF
TRBJ1-5 many - TRBV5-6 TGTGCCAGCAGCTTGGGGCAGAATAGCAATCAGCCCCAGCATTTT CASSLGQNSNQPQHF
TRBJ2-3 - - TRBV20-1 TGCAGTGCTAGAGGTCAAAGGGCAGATACGCAGTATTTT CSARGQRADTQYF
TRBJ2-1 many - TRBV7-3 TGTGCCAGCAGCCCCACAGGCGTTAGCTCCTACAATGAGCAGTTCTTC CASSPTGVSSYNEQFF
TRBJ2-1 many TRBD2 TRBV28 TGTGCCAGCAGGAGCGGGAGTTCCTACAATGAGCAGTTCTTC CASRSGSSYNEQFF
TRBJ2-5 - - TRBV6-1 TGTGCCACCACCAATACAGATGTGGGGACCCAGTACTTC CATTNTDVGTQYF
TRBJ1-5 few - TRBV4-2 TGTGCCAGCAGCCAAGTGGGGGGAGGCAATCAGCCCCAGCATTTT CASSQVGGGNQPQHF